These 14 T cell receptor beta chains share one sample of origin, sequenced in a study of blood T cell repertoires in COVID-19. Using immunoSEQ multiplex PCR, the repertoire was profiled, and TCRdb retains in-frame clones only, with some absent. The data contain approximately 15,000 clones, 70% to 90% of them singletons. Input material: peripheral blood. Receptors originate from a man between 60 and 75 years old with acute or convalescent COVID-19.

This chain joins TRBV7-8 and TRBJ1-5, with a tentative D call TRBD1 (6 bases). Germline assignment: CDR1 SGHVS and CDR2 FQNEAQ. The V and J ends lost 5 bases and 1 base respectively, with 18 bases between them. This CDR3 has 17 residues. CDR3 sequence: CASSRGQFPGSNQPQHF. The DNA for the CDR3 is TGTGCCAGCAGCCGAGGACAGTTCCCAGGGAGCAATCAGCCCCAGCATTTT.

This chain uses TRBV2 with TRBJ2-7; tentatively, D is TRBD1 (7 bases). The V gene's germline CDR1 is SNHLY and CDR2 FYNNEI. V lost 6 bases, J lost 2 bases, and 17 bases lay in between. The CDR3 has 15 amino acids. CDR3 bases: TGTGCCAGCAGGGAGGGGTCAGGGGGGACCTACGAGCAGTACTTC. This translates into CASREGSGGTYEQYF.

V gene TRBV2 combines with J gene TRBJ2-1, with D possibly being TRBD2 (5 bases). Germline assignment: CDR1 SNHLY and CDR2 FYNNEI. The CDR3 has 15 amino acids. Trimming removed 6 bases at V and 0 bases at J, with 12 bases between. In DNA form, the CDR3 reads TGTGCCAGCAGGTCCGGGATTGGCTCCTACAATGAGCAGTTCTTC. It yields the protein CASRSGIGSYNEQFF.

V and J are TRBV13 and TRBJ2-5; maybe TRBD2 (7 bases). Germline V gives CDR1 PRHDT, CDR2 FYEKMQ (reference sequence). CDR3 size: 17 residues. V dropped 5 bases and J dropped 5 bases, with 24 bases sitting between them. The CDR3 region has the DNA TGTGCCAGCAGCCAGCGCGGGGGCAGGGCCGGCGGGGAGACCCAGTACTTC. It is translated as CASSQRGGRAGGETQYF.

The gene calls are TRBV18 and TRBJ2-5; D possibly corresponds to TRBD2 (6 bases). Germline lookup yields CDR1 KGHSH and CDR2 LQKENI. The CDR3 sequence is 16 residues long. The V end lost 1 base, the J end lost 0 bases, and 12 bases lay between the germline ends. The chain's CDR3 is CASSPRGRENQETQYF. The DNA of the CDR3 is TGTGCCAGCTCACCACGTGGGCGGGAAAACCAAGAGACCCAGTACTTC.

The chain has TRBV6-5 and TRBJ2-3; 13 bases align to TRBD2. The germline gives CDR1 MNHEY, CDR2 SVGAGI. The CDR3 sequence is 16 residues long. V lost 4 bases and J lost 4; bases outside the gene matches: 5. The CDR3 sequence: CASSLRLAGGPDTQYF. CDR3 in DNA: TGTGCCAGCAGTTTAAGACTAGCGGGAGGTCCAGATACGCAGTATTTT.

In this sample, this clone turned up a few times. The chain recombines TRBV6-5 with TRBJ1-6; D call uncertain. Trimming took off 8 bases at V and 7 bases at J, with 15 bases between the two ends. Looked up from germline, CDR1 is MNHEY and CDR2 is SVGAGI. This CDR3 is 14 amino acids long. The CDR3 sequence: CASGRGGINSPLHF. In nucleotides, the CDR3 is TGTGCCAGCGGCCGAGGAGGGATAAATTCACCCCTCCACTTT.

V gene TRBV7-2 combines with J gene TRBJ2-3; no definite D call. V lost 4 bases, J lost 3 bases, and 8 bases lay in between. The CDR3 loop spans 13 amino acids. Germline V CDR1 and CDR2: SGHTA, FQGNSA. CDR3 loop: CASSSLRTDTQYF. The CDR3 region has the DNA TGTGCCAGCAGCTCCCTGCGGACAGATACGCAGTATTTT. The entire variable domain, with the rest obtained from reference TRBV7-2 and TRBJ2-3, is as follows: GAGVSQSPSNKVTEKGKDVELRCDPISGHTALYWYRQSLGQGLEFLIYFQGNSAPDKSGLPSDRFSAERTGGSVSTLTIQRTQQEDSAVYLCASSSLRTDTQYFGPGTRLTVL.

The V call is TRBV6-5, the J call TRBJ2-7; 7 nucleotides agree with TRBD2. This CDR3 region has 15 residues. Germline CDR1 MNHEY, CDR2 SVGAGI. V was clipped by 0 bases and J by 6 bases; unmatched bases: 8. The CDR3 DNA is TGTGCCAGCAGTTACTCAGGACTAGACAGCTTCGAGCAGTACTTC. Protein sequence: CASSYSGLDSFEQYF.

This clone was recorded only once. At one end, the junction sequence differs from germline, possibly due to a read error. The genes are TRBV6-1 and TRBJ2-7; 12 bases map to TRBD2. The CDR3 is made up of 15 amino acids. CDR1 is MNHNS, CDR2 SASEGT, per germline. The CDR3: CASSEAGLAGNLRDF. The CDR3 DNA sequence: TGTGCCAGCAGTGAAGCGGGACTAGCGGGCAACCTTCGGGACTTC.

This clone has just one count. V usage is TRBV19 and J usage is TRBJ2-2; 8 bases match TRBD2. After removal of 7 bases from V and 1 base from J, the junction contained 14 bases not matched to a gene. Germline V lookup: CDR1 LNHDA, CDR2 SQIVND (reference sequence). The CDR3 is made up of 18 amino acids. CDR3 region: CASTLRGRTSWNTGELFF. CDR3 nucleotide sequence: TGTGCCAGTACCCTAAGGGGAAGGACTAGCTGGAACACCGGGGAGCTGTTTTTT.

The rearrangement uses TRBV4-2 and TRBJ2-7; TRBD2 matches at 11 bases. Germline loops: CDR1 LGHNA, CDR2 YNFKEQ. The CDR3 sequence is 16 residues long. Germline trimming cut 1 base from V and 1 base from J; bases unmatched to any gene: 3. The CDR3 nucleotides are TGTGCCAGCAGCCAAGGACTAGCGGGGTGGTCCTACGAGCAGTACTTC. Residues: CASSQGLAGWSYEQYF.

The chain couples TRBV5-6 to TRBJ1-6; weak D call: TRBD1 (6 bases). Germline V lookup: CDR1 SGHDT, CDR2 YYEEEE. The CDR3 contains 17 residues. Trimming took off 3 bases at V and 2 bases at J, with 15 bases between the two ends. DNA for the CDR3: TGTGCCAGCAGCTCGTTCCACAGGGCGACCTATAATTCACCCCTCCACTTT. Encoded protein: CASSSFHRATYNSPLHF.

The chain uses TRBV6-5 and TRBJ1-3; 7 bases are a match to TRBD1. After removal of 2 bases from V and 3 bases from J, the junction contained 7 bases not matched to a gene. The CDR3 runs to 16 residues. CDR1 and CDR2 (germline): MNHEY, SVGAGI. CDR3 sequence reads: CASSYRTGGLGNTIYF. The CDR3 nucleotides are TGTGCCAGCAGTTACAGGACAGGAGGTCTTGGAAACACCATATATTTT.